The present entry profiles one TCR beta chain with its context. Sequencing was performed with immunoSEQ multiplex PCR; in TCRdb, only in-frame clones are kept and a portion is missing. The table records about 130,000 clones, under 90% of them present only once. The CDR3 loop spans 14 amino acids. Deletions cut 10 bases from V and 4 bases from J, with 17 bases between. CDR1 and CDR2 from the germline V gene are MNHEY and SMNVEV (reference sequence). The data belong to a study of control samples from healthy donors and cancer patients. This TCR derives from a man in his forties or fifties with head and neck cancer. Sequences were obtained from PBMCs. V gene TRBV27 combines with J gene TRBJ1-3; TRBD1 is a possible D gene (5 bases). CDR3 region: CATYRGGIGNTIYF. The CDR3 DNA sequence: TGTGCCACCTATCGGGGGGGAATCGGAAACACCATATATTTT.